The 17 T cell receptor beta chains below were found in one sample sequenced in a study of T cell responses to AZD1222 COVID-19 vaccine. Some clones are missing from TCRdb's copy, which holds only in-frame ones; the method was immunoSEQ multiplex PCR. Among some 70,000 clones listed, about four fifths were seen once. This specimen was peripheral blood, taken 28 days after the second AZD1222 dose. These receptors were taken from an adult who received the AZD1222 COVID-19 vaccine.

This clone was recorded once. The V call is TRBV7-9, the J call TRBJ2-5; 9 bases line up with TRBD2. The CDR3 spans 14 residues. CDR1 and CDR2 (germline): SEHNR, FQNEAQ (reference sequence). Losses at the gene ends were 1 base for V and 7 bases for J; bases not matched to a gene: 4. CDR3 DNA sequence: TGTGCCAGCAGCTTAGTAGCGGGGGCGGGGACCCAGTACTTC. Translation gives CASSLVAGAGTQYF.

This clone has just a few counts. V usage is TRBV3-1 (or the pseudogene TRBV3-2) and J usage is TRBJ2-1; TRBD1 might be the D (5 bases). CDR3 length equals 17 residues. Germline V gives CDR1 LGHDT, CDR2 YNNKEL (reference sequence). V was cut by 2 bases and J by 0 bases, with 14 bases left in between. The CDR3 region is CASSQQPGSSSYNEQFF. The CDR3 bases are TGTGCCAGCAGCCAACAGCCAGGGTCAAGCTCCTACAATGAGCAGTTCTTC.

The gene calls are TRBV19 and TRBJ1-6, with 8 bases identical to TRBD1. Looked up from germline, CDR1 is LNHDA and CDR2 is SQIVND (reference sequence). This CDR3 region has 13 residues. Germline trimming cut 8 bases from V and 7 bases from J; bases unmatched to any gene: 4. In nucleotides, the CDR3 is TGTGCCAGTTCGGACAGGGAAAATTCACCCCTCCACTTT. It encodes CASSDRENSPLHF.

The chain uses TRBV11-2 and TRBJ2-5, with 7 bases fitting TRBD1. V was pared by 1 base and J by 1 base, with 3 bases of the junction left unmatched. Looked up from germline, CDR1 is SGHAT and CDR2 is FQNNGV. The CDR3 spans 15 residues. CDR3 protein: CASSLGPGGQETQYF. CDR3 sequence (DNA): TGTGCCAGCAGCTTAGGTCCAGGGGGCCAAGAGACCCAGTACTTC.

The chain uses TRBV5-5 and TRBJ2-2, with a tentative D call TRBD1 (5 bases). CDR1 and CDR2 (germline): SGHKS, YYEKEE (reference sequence). V lost 1 base to trimming and J lost 5 bases, with 12 bases between them. This CDR3 has 15 amino acids. The DNA for the CDR3 is TGTGCCAGCAGCTTGCTTGTAGGGGTAACCGGGGAGCTGTTTTTT. This encodes CASSLLVGVTGELFF.

This rearrangement joins TRBV30 to TRBJ2-7; D call uncertain. This CDR3 region has 13 residues. Germline loops: CDR1 GTSNPN, CDR2 SVGIG (reference sequence). Trimming shortened V by 4 bases and J by 2 bases, and 12 bases separated the two germline ends. The CDR3 sequence: CAWKRFRPYEQYF. CDR3 sequence (DNA): TGTGCCTGGAAAAGGTTCAGACCCTACGAGCAGTACTTC.

This rearrangement joins TRBV5-1 to TRBJ1-4, with a weak D call TRBD1 (6 bases). Germline lookup yields CDR1 SGHRS and CDR2 YFSETQ. With 2 bases removed from V and 3 bases from J, the gap between germline ends came to 14 bases. The CDR3 contains 16 residues. CDR3 coding DNA: TGCGCCAGCAGCTTACCGGGACAAAGGGCTAATGAAAAACTGTTTTTT. The encoded protein is CASSLPGQRANEKLFF.

The V call is TRBV7-9, the J call TRBJ1-4, with D uncertain. The V gene lost 4 bases and the J gene lost 8 bases, with 17 bases spanning the gap. The CDR3 sequence is 15 residues long. CDR1 is SEHNR, CDR2 FQNEAQ, per germline (reference sequence). CDR3 bases: TGTGCCAGCAGCTCTACCAGGTCACTGGGGGAAAAACTGTTTTTT. This encodes CASSSTRSLGEKLFF.

V gene TRBV9 combines with J gene TRBJ2-1; the match to TRBD1 covers 9 bases. V shed 0 bases, J shed 2 bases, and the junction held 0 bases outside the gene matches. Germline V gene sequence: CDR1 SGDLS, CDR2 YYNGEE. The CDR3 has 15 amino acids. The CDR3 DNA reads as TGTGCCAGCAGCGTAGGGGACAGGGCCTACAATGAGCAGTTCTTC. Its translation is CASSVGDRAYNEQFF.

The gene calls are TRBV9 and TRBJ2-1; D uncertain. The CDR3 totals 15 residues. Trimming cost V 0 bases and J 0 bases, with 7 bases left between them. Germline-derived CDR1 and CDR2 are SGDLS and YYNGEE. For the CDR3, the DNA is TGTGCCAGCAGCGTAGACGATAACTCCTACAATGAGCAGTTCTTC. It yields the protein CASSVDDNSYNEQFF.

The rearrangement uses TRBV28 and TRBJ1-1; D gene ambiguous. Germline CDR1 and CDR2: MDHEN and SYDVKM. V was pared by 3 bases and J by 3 bases, with 8 bases between. This CDR3 comprises 13 residues. The CDR3 bases are TGTGCCAGCAGTTTCGATCGGGACACTGAAGCTTTCTTT. Its protein is CASSFDRDTEAFF. The whole variable domain, filled in from reference TRBV28 and TRBJ1-1, reads DVKVTQSSRYLVKRTGEKVFLECVQDMDHENMFWYRQDPGLGLRLIYFSYDVKMKEKGDIPEGYSVSREKKERFSLILESASTNQTSMYLCASSFDRDTEAFFGQGTRLTVV.

J is TRBJ2-7 and V is TRBV9; D is perhaps TRBD1 (6 bases). The V and J ends lost 0 bases and 5 bases respectively, with 12 bases between them. Looked up from germline, CDR1 is SGDLS and CDR2 is YYNGEE. The CDR3 sequence is 14 residues long. The CDR3 here is CASSVATGQDEQYF. CDR3 coding DNA: TGTGCCAGCAGCGTAGCCACAGGGCAGGACGAGCAGTACTTC.

The CDR3 coding sequence is TGCAGCGTTGATGTGGGAATCACTGAAGCTTTCTTT. It encodes CSVDVGITEAFF. The gene calls are TRBV29-1 and TRBJ1-1, with D unclear. Trimming left V 3 bases short and J 4 bases short, with 9 bases between. The CDR3 covers 12 residues. Germline-derived CDR1 and CDR2 are SQVTM and ANQGSEA.

V is TRBV4-1 and J is TRBJ1-2; tentatively, D is TRBD1 (6 bases). The CDR3 runs 17 residues. Trimming took off 2 bases at V and 6 bases at J, with 22 bases between the two ends. The germline gives CDR1 MGHRA, CDR2 YSYEKL. The CDR3 sequence is CASSQPVRQAHRDGYTF. The CDR3 DNA follows: TGCGCCAGCAGCCAACCGGTGAGACAGGCCCACAGGGATGGCTACACCTTC.

This clone was detected a few times. The chain links TRBV9 to TRBJ2-7, with 8 bases that match TRBD2. The trim removed 2 bases at V and 3 bases at J, leaving 7 bases unmatched. The CDR3 is made up of 15 amino acids. Looked up from germline, CDR1 is SGDLS and CDR2 is YYNGEE. In DNA, the CDR3 is TGTGCCAGCAGCGTCGGTAGCGGGATATACTACGAGCAGTACTTC. Translated, it gives CASSVGSGIYYEQYF.

The rearrangement joins TRBV25-1 to TRBJ1-1; D gene uncertain. Trimming stripped 5 bases from V and 2 bases from J, with 12 bases between. The V gene's germline CDR1 is MGHDK and CDR2 SYGVNS. This CDR3 has 14 residues. The CDR3: CASSQYMANTEAFF. In DNA, the CDR3 is TGTGCCAGCAGTCAGTACATGGCAAACACTGAAGCTTTCTTT.

The chain couples TRBV12-2 to TRBJ1-4; the D segment call TRBD1 is taken from the table without a DNA check. TRBV12-2 is tagged as a pseudogene. CDR3 length: 15 residues. The CDR3 sequence: CASRLALVRAGRLFF. DNA of the CDR3: TGTGCAAGTCGCTTAGCGCTGGTCAGGGCTGGAAGGCTGTTTTTT.